This T cell receptor (beta chain) is drawn from a study of graft-versus-host responses after intestinal transplantation. For the study at large: Recipients had multivisceral, liver-intestinal, or isolated intestinal transplants. General study findings and limits: Circulating GvH clone levels at their peak were associated with HvG declines (early post-transplant).

The table came from immunoSEQ multiplex PCR; TCRdb's copy has only in-frame clones and leaves some out. The sample yields around 92,000 clones, 86% seen once. Note on this clone: As yet, its antigen is unknown.

This TCR came from a human patient who received an intestinal transplant, so some T cells may come from the graft donor. Sequencing used PBMCs, obtained 255 days after intestinal transplant.

CDR3 DNA: TGTGCCAGCAGCACGTCTTGGCCGAACACTGAAGCTTTCTTT. This gives the protein CASSTSWPNTEAFF. The genes are TRBV6-5 and TRBJ1-1; D ambiguous. CDR3 length: 14 amino acids. With 6 bases removed from V and 1 base from J, the gap between germline ends came to 12 bases. Germline V gene data show CDR1 as MNHEY and CDR2 as SVGAGI.